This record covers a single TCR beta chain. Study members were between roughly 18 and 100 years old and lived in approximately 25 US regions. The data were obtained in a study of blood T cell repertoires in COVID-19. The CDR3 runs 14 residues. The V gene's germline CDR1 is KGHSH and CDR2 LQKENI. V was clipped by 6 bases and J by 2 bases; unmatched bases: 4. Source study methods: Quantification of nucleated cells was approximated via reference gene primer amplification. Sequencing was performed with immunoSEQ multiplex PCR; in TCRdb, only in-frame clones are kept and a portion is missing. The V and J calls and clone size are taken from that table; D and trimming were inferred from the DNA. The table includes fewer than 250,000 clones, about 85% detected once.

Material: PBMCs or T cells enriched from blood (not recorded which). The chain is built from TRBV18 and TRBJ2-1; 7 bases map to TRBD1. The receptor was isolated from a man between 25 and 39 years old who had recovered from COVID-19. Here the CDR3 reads CASSRTGPYNEQFF. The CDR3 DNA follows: TGTGCCAGCTCGCGGACAGGCCCCTACAATGAGCAGTTCTTC.